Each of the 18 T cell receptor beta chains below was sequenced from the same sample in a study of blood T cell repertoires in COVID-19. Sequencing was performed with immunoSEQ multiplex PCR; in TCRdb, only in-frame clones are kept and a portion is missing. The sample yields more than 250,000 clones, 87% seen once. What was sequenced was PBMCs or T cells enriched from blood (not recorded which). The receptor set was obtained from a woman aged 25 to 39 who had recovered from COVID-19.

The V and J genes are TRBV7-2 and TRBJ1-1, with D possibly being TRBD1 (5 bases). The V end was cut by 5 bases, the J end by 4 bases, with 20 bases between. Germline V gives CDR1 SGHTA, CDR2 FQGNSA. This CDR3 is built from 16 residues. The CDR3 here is CASSPRRSGVGTEAFF. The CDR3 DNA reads TGTGCCAGCAGCCCCCGGCGATCGGGGGTGGGCACTGAAGCTTTCTTT.

CDR3 DNA sequence: TGTGCCAGCAGCGGGTCCAGGGGGAATTCACCCCTCCACTTT. This gives the protein CASSGSRGNSPLHF. The gene calls are TRBV3-1 (or the pseudogene TRBV3-2) and TRBJ1-6; 7 bases are shared with TRBD1. Germline lookup yields CDR1 LGHDT and CDR2 YNNKEL (reference sequence). The length of the CDR3 is 14 residues. V trimming: 5 bases; J trimming: 7 bases; junction bases outside the gene matches: 5.

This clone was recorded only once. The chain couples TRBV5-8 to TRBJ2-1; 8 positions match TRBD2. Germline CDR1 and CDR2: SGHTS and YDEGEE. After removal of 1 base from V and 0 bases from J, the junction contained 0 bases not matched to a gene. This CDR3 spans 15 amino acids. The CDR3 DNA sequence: TGTGCCAGCAGCTTGCGGGGGGGCTCCTACAATGAGCAGTTCTTC. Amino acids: CASSLRGGSYNEQFF.

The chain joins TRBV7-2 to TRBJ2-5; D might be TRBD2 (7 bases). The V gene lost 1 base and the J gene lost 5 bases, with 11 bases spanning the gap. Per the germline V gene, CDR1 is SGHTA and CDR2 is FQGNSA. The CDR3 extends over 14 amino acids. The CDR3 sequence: CASSLGGGGETQYF. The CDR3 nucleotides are TGTGCCAGCAGCTTAGGGGGGGGCGGTGAGACCCAGTACTTC.

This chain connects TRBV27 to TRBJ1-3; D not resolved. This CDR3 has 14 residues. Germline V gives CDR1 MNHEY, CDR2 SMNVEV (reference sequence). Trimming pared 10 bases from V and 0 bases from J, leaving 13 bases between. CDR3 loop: CAIDNTVSGNTIYF. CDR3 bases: TGTGCCATTGATAATACGGTCTCTGGAAACACCATATATTTT.

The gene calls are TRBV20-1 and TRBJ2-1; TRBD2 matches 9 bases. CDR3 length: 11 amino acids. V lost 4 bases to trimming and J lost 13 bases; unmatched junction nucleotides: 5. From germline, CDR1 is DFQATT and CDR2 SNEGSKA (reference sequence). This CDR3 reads CSATSGGPQFF. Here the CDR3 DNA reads TGCAGTGCTACAAGCGGGGGGCCTCAGTTCTTC.

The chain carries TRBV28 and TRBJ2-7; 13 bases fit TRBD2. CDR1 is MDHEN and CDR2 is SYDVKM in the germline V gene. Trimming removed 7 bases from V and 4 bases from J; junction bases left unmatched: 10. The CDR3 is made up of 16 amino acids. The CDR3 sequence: CASTDAGLAGRYEQYF. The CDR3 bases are TGTGCCAGCACCGACGCGGGACTAGCGGGGCGTTACGAGCAGTACTTC.

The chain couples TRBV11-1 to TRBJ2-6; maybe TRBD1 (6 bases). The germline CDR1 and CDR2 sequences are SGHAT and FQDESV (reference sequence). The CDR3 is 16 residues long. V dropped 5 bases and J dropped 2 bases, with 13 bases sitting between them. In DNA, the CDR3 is TGTGCCAGCAGCCTAGGGGCAGGGGCTGGGGCCAACGTCCTGACTTTC. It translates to CASSLGAGAGANVLTF.

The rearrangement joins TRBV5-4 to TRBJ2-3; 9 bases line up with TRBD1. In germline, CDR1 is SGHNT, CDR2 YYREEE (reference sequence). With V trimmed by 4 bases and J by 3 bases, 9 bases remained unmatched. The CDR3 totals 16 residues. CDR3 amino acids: CASSPLTGQGTDTQYF. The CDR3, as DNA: TGTGCCAGCAGCCCTCTTACGGGACAGGGAACAGATACGCAGTATTTT.

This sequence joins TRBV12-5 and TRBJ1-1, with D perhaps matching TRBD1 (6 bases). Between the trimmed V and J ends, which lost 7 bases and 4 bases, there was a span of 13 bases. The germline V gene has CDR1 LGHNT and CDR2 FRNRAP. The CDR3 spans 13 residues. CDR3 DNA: TGTGCTAGTGCCTTACAGGGCGGCACTGAAGCTTTCTTT. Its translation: CASALQGGTEAFF.

The CDR3 here is CASSLRGGRGGEPQHF. The CDR3 nucleotides are TGTGCCAGCAGCCTGAGAGGCGGGAGAGGTGGGGAGCCCCAGCATTTT. The J gene is TRBJ1-5, the V gene TRBV5-6; D is undetermined. Per germline, CDR1 SGHDT and CDR2 YYEEEE. Trimming took off 4 bases at V and 8 bases at J, with 22 bases between the two ends. The CDR3 has 16 residues.

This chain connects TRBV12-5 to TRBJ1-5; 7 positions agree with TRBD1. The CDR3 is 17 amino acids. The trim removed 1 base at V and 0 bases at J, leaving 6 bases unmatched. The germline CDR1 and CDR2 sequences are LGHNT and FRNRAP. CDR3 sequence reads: CASGLDIGTVSNQPQHF. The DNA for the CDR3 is TGTGCTAGTGGTTTGGATATAGGGACAGTTAGCAATCAGCCCCAGCATTTT.

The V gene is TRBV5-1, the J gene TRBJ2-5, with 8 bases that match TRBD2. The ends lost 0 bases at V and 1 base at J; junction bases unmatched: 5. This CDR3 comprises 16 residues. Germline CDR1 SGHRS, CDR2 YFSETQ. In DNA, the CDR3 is TGCGCCAGCAGCTTGGGTAATAGCGGGGCCCAAGAGACCCAGTACTTC. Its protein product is CASSLGNSGAQETQYF.

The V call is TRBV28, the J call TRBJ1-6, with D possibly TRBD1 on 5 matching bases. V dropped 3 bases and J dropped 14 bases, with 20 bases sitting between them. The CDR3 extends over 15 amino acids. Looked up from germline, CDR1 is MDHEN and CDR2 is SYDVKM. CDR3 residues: CASSFRGMADKALHF. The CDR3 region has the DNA TGTGCCAGCAGTTTTAGGGGCATGGCGGATAAAGCCCTCCACTTT. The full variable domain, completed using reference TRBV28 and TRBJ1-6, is DVKVTQSSRYLVKRTGEKVFLECVQDMDHENMFWYRQDPGLGLRLIYFSYDVKMKEKGDIPEGYSVSREKKERFSLILESASTNQTSMYLCASSFRGMADKALHFGNGTRLTVT.

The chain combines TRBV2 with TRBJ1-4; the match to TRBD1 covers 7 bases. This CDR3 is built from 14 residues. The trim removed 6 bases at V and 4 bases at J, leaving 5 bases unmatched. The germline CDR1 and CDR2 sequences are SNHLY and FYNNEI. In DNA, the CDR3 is TGTGCCAGCAGACTCGACAGGGTTAATGAAAAACTGTTTTTT. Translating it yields CASRLDRVNEKLFF.

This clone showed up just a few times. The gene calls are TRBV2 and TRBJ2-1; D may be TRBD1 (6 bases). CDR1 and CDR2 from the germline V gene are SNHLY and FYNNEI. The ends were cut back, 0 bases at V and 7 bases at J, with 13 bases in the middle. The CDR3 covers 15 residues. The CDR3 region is CASSEARNRVNEQFF. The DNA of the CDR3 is TGTGCCAGCAGTGAAGCACGGAACAGGGTGAATGAGCAGTTCTTC.

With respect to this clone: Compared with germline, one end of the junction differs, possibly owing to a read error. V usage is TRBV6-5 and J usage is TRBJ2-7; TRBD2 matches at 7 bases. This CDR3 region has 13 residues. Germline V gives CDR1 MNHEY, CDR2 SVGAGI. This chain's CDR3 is CASSYRGGTPFVF. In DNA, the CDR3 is TGTGCCAGCAGTTACAGGGGAGGGACCCCTTTTGTCTTC.

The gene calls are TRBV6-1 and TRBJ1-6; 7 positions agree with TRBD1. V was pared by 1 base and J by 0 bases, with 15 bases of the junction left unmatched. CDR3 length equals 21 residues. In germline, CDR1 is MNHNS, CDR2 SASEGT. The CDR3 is CASSEVGFGQQGSSYNSPLHF. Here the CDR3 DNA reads TGTGCCAGCAGTGAAGTTGGTTTTGGACAACAGGGGAGCTCCTATAATTCACCCCTCCACTTT.